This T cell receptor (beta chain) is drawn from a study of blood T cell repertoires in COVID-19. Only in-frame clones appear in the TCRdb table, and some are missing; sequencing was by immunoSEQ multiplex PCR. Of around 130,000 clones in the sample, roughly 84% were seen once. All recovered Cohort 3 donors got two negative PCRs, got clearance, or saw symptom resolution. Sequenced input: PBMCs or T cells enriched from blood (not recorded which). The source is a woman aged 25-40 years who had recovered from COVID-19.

The chain's CDR3 is CASSPPDRGAYGYTF. The CDR3 bases are TGTGCCAGCTCACCACCGGACAGGGGGGCTTATGGCTACACCTTC. J is TRBJ1-2 and V is TRBV18; 10 bases align to TRBD1. After removal of 0 bases from V and 5 bases from J, the junction contained 3 bases not matched to a gene. Germline loops: CDR1 KGHSH, CDR2 LQKENI. CDR3 length: 15 residues.